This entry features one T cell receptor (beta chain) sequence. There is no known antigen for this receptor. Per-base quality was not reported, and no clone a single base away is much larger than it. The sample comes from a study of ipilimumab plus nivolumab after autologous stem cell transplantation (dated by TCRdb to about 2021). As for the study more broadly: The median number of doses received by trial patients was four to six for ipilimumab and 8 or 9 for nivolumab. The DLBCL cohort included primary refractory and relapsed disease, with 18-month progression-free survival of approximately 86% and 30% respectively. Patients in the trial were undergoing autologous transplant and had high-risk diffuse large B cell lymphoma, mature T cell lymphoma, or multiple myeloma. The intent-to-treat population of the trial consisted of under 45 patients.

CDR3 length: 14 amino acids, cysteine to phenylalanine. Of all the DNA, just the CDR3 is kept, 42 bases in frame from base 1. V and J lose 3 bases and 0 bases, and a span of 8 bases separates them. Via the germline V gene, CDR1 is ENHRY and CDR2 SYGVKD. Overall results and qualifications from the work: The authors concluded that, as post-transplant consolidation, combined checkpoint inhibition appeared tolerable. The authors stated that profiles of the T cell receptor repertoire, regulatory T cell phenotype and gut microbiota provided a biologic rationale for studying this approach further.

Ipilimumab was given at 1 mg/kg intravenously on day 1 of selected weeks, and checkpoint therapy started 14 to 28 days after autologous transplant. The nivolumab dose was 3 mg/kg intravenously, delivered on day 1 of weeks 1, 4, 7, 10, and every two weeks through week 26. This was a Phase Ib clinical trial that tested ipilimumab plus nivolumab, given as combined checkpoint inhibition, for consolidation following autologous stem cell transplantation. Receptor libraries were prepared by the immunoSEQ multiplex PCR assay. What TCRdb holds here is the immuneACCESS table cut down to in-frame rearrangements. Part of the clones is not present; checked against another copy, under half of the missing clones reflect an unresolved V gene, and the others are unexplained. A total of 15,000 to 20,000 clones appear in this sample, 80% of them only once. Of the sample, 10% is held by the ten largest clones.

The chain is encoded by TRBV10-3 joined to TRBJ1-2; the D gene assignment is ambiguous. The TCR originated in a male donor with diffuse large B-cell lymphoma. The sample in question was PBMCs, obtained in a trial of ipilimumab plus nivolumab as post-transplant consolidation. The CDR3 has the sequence CAISDLLANYGYTF. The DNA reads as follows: TGTGCCATCAGTGACCTCTTAGCTAACTATGGCTACACCTTC.